The entry below gives a single T cell receptor beta chain sequence along with its context. What it binds is unknown. This entry comes from a study of graft-versus-host responses after intestinal transplantation. The study, taken as a whole, reports: Among recipient marrow samples, GvH clones were found; some appeared first in ileum or blood.

The CDR3 has 15 residues. Trimming removed 1 base from V and 5 bases from J; junction bases left unmatched: 2. Germline V lookup: CDR1 SGHAT, CDR2 FQNNGV. Generated by immunoSEQ multiplex PCR, the TCRdb table keeps only in-frame clones and is missing some. The data contain just over 70,000 clones, about 87% of them seen just once; the ten biggest clones take up 0.39%. The rearrangement joins TRBV11-2 to TRBJ1-6; TRBD1 matches at 7 bases. This sample comprised unstimulated CD4+ T cells sorted from spleen or lymph node cells, obtained before transplant. This receptor was identified in a human donor who was the organ donor for an intestinal transplant. CDR3 nucleotides: TGTGCCAGCAGCTTAGGAACAGGGGATAATTCACCCCTCCACTTT. Amino acid sequence: CASSLGTGDNSPLHF.